The sequence of this T cell receptor (beta chain) was determined in a study of Graves' ophthalmopathy and Graves' hyperthyroidism. Study in general: The study drew peripheral blood at initial diagnosis, before any treatment. The study's findings and limits: Blood was where most expanded thyroid clonotypes above 0.001 frequency also turned up.

The diagnosis was founded upon clinical symptoms, serum thyroxine, TRAb, thyroid ultrasound and orbital computed tomography. Worth noting for this clonotype: Its target is not known.

The TCR beta CDR3 regions underwent amplification from RNA transcripts. RT-PCR was first run with HTBI primers, then multiplex PCR in a second round. TCRdb itself ran the multiplex PCR reads through MiXCR, one entry per CDR3 protein. The top ten hold 9.8% of the sample, which has roughly 480,000 distinct CDR3 sequences, approximately 15% seen once. The germline gives CDR1 SGHAT, CDR2 FQDESV (reference sequence). The CDR3 totals 18 residues. J was trimmed by 1 base and V by 1 base; bases with no gene match: 12. Sequenced sample: blood. The TCR sequence derives from a woman aged 25 to 39 with Graves' ophthalmopathy. The chain links TRBV11-1 to TRBJ2-7; 8 nucleotides line up with TRBD2. This chain's CDR3 is CASSLEAGAKAKSYEQYF. The DNA for the CDR3 is TGTGCCAGCAGCTTAGAAGCGGGGGCGAAAGCTAAGTCCTACGAGCAGTACTTC.